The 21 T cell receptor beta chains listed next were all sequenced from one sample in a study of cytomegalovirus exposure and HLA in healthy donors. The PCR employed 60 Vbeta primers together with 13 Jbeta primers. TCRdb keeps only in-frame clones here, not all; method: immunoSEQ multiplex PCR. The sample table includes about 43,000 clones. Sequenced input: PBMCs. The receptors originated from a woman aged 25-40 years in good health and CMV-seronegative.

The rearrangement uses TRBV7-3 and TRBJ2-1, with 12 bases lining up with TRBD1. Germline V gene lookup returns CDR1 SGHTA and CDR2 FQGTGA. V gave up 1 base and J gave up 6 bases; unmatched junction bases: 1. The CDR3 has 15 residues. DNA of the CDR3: TGTGCCAGCAGCTTAATGGGACAGGGGGCCAATGAGCAGTTCTTC. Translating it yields CASSLMGQGANEQFF.

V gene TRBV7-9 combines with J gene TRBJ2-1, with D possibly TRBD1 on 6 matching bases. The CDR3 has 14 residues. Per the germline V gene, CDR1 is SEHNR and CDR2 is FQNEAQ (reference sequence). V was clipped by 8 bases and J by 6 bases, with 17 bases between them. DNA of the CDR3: TGTGCCAGCCTCGCGGACAGCTTAATCAATGAGCAGTTCTTC. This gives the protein CASLADSLINEQFF. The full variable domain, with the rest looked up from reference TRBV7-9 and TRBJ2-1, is DTGVSQNPRHKITKRGQNVTFRCDPISEHNRLYWYRQTLGQGPEFLTYFQNEAQLEKSRLLSDRFSAERPKGSFSTLEIQRTEQGDSAMYLCASLADSLINEQFFGPGTRLTVL.

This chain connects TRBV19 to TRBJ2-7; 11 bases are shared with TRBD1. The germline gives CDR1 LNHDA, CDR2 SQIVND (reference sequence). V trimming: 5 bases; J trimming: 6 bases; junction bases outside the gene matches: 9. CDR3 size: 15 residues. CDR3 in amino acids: CASSVGGQGAGEQYF. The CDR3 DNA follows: TGTGCCAGTAGTGTAGGTGGACAGGGGGCAGGCGAGCAGTACTTC.

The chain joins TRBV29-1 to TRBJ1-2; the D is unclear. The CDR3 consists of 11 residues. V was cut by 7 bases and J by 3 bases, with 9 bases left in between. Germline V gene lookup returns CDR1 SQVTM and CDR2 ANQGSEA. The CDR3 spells CSASRDYGYTF. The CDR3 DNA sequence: TGCAGCGCGAGTCGGGACTATGGCTACACCTTC.

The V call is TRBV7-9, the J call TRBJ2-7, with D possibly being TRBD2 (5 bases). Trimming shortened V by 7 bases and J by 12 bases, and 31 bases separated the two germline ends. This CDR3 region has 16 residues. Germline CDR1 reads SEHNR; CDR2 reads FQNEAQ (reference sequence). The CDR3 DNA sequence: TGTGCCAGCAACGCCATCAGCGGACGCCAAACCCTGGATCGGTACTTC. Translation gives CASNAISGRQTLDRYF.

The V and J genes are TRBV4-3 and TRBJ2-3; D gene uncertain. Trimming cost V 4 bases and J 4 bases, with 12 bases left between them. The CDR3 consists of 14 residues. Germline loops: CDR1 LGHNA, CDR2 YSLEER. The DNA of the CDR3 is TGCGCCAGCAGCCCCAGGATTAGTCCAGATACGCAGTATTTT. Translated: CASSPRISPDTQYF.

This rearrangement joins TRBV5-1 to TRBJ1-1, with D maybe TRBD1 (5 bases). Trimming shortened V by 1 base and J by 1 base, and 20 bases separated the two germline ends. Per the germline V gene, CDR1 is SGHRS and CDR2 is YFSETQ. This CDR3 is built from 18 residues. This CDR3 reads CASSLNTWGSGENTEAFF. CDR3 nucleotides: TGCGCCAGCAGCTTGAATACATGGGGCAGCGGGGAGAACACTGAAGCTTTCTTT.

CDR3 loop: CASSIGRLAGGEQFF. CDR3 sequence (DNA): TGTGCCAGTAGTATAGGGAGGCTAGCGGGAGGTGAGCAGTTCTTC. The V call is TRBV19, the J call TRBJ2-1; 11 bases agree with TRBD2. Losses at the gene ends were 1 base for V and 9 bases for J; bases not matched to a gene: 5. Germline V lookup: CDR1 LNHDA, CDR2 SQIVND (reference sequence). The CDR3 loop spans 15 amino acids. The whole variable domain, remainder taken from reference TRBV19 and TRBJ2-1, is DGGITQSPKYLFRKEGQNVTLSCEQNLNHDAMYWYRQDPGQGLRLIYYSQIVNDFQKGDIAEGYSVSREKKESFPLTVTSAQKNPTAFYLCASSIGRLAGGEQFFGPGTRLTVL.

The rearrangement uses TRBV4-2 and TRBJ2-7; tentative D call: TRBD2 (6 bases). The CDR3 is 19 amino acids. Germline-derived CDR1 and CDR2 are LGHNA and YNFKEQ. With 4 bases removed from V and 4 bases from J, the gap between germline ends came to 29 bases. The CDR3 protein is CASSPEVGYRDSTWYEQYF. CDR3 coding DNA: TGTGCCAGCAGCCCCGAGGTTGGGTACCGGGACTCCACCTGGTACGAGCAGTACTTC.

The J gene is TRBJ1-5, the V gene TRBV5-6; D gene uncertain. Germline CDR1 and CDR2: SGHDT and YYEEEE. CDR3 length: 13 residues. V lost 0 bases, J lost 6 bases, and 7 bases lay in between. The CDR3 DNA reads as TGTGCCAGCAGCTTGGCCGGGTCTCAGCCCCAGCATTTT. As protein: CASSLAGSQPQHF.

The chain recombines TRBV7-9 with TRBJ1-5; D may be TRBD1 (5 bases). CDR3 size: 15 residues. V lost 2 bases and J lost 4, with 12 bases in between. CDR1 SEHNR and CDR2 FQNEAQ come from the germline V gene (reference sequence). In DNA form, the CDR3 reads TGTGCCAGCAGCTTACAGGGATTCGGAAATCAGCCCCAGCATTTT. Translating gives CASSLQGFGNQPQHF.

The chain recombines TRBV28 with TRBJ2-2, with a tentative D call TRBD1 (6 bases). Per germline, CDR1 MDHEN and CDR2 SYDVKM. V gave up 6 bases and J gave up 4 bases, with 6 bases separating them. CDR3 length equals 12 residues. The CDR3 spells CASRQGTGELFF. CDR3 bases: TGTGCCAGCAGACAGGGCACCGGGGAGCTGTTTTTT.

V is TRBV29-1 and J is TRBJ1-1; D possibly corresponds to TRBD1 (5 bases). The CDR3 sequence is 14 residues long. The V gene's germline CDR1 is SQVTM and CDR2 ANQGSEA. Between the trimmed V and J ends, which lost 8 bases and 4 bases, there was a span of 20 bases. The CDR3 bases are TGCAGCACCTCCGGGGGGGTTTCGGGCACTGAAGCTTTCTTT. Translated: CSTSGGVSGTEAFF.

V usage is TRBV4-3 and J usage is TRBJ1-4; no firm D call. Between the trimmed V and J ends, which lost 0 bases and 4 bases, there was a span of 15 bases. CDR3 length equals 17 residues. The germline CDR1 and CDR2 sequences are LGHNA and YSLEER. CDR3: CASSQDRQAGGNEKLFF. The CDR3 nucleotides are TGCGCCAGCAGCCAAGATCGGCAGGCTGGAGGTAATGAAAAACTGTTTTTT.

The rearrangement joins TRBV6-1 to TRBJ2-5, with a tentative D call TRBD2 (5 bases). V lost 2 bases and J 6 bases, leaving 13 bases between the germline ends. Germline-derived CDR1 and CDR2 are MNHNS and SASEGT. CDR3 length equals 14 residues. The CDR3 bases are TGTGCCAGCAGTGAACCGTCGCAGCGGAAGACCCAGTACTTC. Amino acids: CASSEPSQRKTQYF.

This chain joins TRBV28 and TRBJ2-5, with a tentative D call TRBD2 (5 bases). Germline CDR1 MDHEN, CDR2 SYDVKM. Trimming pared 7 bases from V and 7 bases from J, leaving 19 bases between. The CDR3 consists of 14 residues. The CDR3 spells CASTVGSPAGTQYF. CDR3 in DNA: TGTGCCAGCACCGTAGGGAGCCCGGCGGGGACCCAGTACTTC. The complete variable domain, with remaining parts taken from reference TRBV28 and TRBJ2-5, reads DVKVTQSSRYLVKRTGEKVFLECVQDMDHENMFWYRQDPGLGLRLIYFSYDVKMKEKGDIPEGYSVSREKKERFSLILESASTNQTSMYLCASTVGSPAGTQYFGPGTRLLVL.

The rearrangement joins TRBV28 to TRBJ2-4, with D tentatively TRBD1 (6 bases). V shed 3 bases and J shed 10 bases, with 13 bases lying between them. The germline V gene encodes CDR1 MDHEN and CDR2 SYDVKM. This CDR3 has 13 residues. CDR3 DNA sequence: TGTGCCAGCAGTTTCTTCGACAGGCCGATTCAGTACTTC. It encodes CASSFFDRPIQYF.

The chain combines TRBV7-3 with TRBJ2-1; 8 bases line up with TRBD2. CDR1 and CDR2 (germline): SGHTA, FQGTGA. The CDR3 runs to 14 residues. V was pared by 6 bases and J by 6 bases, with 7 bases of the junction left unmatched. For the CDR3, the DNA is TGTGCCAGCAGACAAGCGGGAGCCGGCAATGAGCAGTTCTTC. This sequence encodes CASRQAGAGNEQFF.

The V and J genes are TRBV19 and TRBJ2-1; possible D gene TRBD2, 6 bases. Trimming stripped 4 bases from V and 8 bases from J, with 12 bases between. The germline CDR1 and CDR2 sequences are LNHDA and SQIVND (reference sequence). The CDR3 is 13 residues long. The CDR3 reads CASSKTGAHEQFF. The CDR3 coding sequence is TGTGCCAGTAGTAAGACGGGAGCGCATGAGCAGTTCTTC.

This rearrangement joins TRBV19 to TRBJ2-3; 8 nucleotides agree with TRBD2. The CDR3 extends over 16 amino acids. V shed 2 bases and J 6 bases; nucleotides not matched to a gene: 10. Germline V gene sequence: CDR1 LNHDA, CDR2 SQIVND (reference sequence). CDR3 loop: CASSISRSGRGDTQYF. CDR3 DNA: TGTGCCAGTAGTATATCCCGCAGCGGGAGAGGGGATACGCAGTATTTT.

CDR3 bases: TGTGCCAGCAGCAAGGGCCCGTGGGGGACTAGCGGGACCGCCTACGAGCAGTACTTC. It encodes CASSKGPWGTSGTAYEQYF. V gene TRBV5-4 combines with J gene TRBJ2-7, with 13 bases aligning to TRBD2. Trimming at V came to 4 bases and at J to 2 bases, leaving 15 bases not matched to a gene. This CDR3 contains 19 residues. Germline-derived CDR1 and CDR2 are SGHNT and YYREEE (reference sequence).